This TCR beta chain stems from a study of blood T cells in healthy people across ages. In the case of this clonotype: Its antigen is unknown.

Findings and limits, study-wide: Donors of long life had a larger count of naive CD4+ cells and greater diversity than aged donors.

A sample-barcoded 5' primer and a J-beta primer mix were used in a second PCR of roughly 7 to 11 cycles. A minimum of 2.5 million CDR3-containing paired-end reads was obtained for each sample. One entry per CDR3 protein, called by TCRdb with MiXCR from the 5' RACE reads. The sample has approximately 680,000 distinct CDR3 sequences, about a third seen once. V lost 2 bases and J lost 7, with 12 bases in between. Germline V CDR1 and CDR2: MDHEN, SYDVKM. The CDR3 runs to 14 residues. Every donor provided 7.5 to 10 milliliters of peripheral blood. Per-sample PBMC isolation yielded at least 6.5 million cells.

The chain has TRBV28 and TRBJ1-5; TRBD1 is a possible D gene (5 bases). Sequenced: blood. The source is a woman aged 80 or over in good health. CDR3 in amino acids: CASSLIRVEQPQHF. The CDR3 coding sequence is TGTGCCAGCAGTTTAATCAGGGTGGAACAGCCCCAGCATTTT.